This T cell receptor beta chain derives from a study of metastatic and nonmetastatic thyroid tumors. Study context: Repertoire comparison spanned blood and tumor or nodule tissue of malignant and benign thyroid patients.

Before thyroid surgery, none of the patients had received any treatment. Per the authors' pipeline: The study built a papillary thyroid cancer distant-metastasis classifier from CDR3 differences across clinicopathological groups. With MiXCR, TCRdb called clones anew from the PCR reads. The authors' filters were not applied to this entry. The table shows 60,000 to 75,000 clones, with just over 4% occurring only once. This clone appeared many times. Between the trimmed V and J ends, which lost 5 bases and 7 bases, there was a span of 11 bases. CDR3 length equals 12 residues. The V gene's germline CDR1 is LNHDA and CDR2 SQIVND (reference sequence).

The sample consisted of blood. The gene calls are TRBV19 and TRBJ1-1, with a tentative D call TRBD1 (6 bases). The TCR originated in a female donor with papillary thyroid cancer or a benign thyroid nodule (not recorded which). Some clones in this sample may be carry-over from other donors' samples. The CDR3, as DNA: TGTGCCAGTAGTGCATGGACAGATGAAGCTTTCTTT. It codes for CASSAWTDEAFF.